This T cell receptor beta chain was obtained from a study of blood T cell repertoires in COVID-19. For the study at large: The analysed material was cDNA or gDNA that came from T cells, B-cell-depleted T cells, or PBMCs.

Which cohort a participant joined came from the clinical history participants gave. Donors in Cohort 3 who had recovered were those with two negative PCRs, healthcare professional clearance, or resolution of their symptoms. The protocol was immunoSEQ multiplex PCR, while the TCRdb copy is restricted to in-frame clones and leaves out a portion. The repertoire consists of some 300,000 clones, with around nine tenths occurring once and the leading ten covering roughly a tenth. V lost 2 bases and J lost 2, with 11 bases in between. CDR1 is MNHEY, CDR2 SMNVEV, per germline (reference sequence). The CDR3 is 15 amino acids.

This receptor was taken from a woman under 40 who had recovered from COVID-19. Sequencing used PBMCs or T cells enriched from blood (not recorded which). The rearrangement joins TRBV27 to TRBJ2-3; a weak D match, TRBD2 (6 bases). The CDR3 DNA follows: TGTGCCAGCAGTTTACGCGGGATGAACACAGATACGCAGTATTTT. Its protein is CASSLRGMNTDTQYF.